The 22 T cell receptor beta chains in this list originate from one sample, sequenced in a study of blood T cell repertoires in COVID-19. Produced via immunoSEQ multiplex PCR; TCRdb's table is partial and in-frame only. In the table there are tens of thousands of clones, roughly 85% of which are singletons. The material sequenced was peripheral blood. These receptors originate from a woman aged 55-69 years with COVID-19, enrolled during active disease.

V is TRBV7-9 and J is TRBJ1-3, with D possibly being TRBD1 (5 bases). The V gene's germline CDR1 is SEHNR and CDR2 FQNEAQ (reference sequence). The V and J ends lost 5 bases and 2 bases respectively, with 16 bases between them. This CDR3 spans 16 amino acids. In nucleotides, the CDR3 is TGTGCCAGCAGCACCGGACAAATGGTGGCTGGAAACACCATATATTTT. It codes for CASSTGQMVAGNTIYF.

The chain recombines TRBV15 with TRBJ2-1; 13 bases match TRBD2. This CDR3 has 20 amino acids. The germline V gene has CDR1 LNHNV and CDR2 YYDKDF (reference sequence). The V gene end was trimmed by 0 bases and the J gene end by 1 base; junction bases not matched to a gene: 9. This chain's CDR3 is CATSREGLAGTRGSYNEQFF. CDR3 in DNA: TGTGCCACCAGCAGAGAGGGACTAGCGGGGACACGTGGGTCCTACAATGAGCAGTTCTTC.

The chain has TRBV6-4 and TRBJ2-5; 11 bases align to TRBD2. The V gene's germline CDR1 is MRHNA and CDR2 SNTAGT. This CDR3 has 15 amino acids. Germline trimming cut 4 bases from V and 1 base from J; bases unmatched to any gene: 2. CDR3 DNA sequence: TGTGCCAGCAGTGGGACTAGCGGGCCCCAAGAGACCCAGTACTTC. Translating it yields CASSGTSGPQETQYF.

This chain links TRBV5-1 with TRBJ1-2; unclear D gene. The germline V gene encodes CDR1 SGHRS and CDR2 YFSETQ. This CDR3 has 16 amino acids. The V gene lost 5 bases and the J gene lost 0 bases, with 17 bases spanning the gap. DNA of the CDR3: TGCGCCAGCAGGATTACGTTGAGGGCCACTAACTATGGCTACACCTTC. The encoded protein is CASRITLRATNYGYTF.

The chain employs TRBV18 and TRBJ2-2, with no clear D. CDR1 and CDR2 from the germline V gene are KGHSH and LQKENI. The ends were cut back, 2 bases at V and 5 bases at J, with 9 bases in the middle. There are 14 residues in the CDR3. CDR3 bases: TGTGCCAGCTCACCAGGCACCGATACCGGGGAGCTGTTTTTT. It translates to CASSPGTDTGELFF. The full variable domain, completed using reference TRBV18 and TRBJ2-2, is NAGVMQNPRHLVRRRGQEARLRCSPMKGHSHVYWYRQLPEEGLKFMVYLQKENIIDESGMPKERFSAEFPKEGPSILRIQQVVRGDSAAYFCASSPGTDTGELFFGEGSRLTVL.

The chain has TRBV27 and TRBJ2-7, with 7 bases that match TRBD2. Germline loops: CDR1 MNHEY, CDR2 SMNVEV (reference sequence). The V gene end was trimmed by 3 bases and the J gene end by 1 base; junction bases not matched to a gene: 6. The CDR3 length is 15 residues. The DNA for the CDR3 is TGTGCCAGCAGTTTCAAAGGGGAGGGGTCCTACGAGCAGTACTTC. Residues: CASSFKGEGSYEQYF.

This sequence joins TRBV19 and TRBJ1-2; D is perhaps TRBD1 (5 bases). CDR3 length equals 13 residues. Trimming pared 7 bases from V and 1 base from J, leaving 10 bases between. Germline lookup yields CDR1 LNHDA and CDR2 SQIVND (reference sequence). The CDR3 reads CASTPGLNYGYTF. The CDR3 region has the DNA TGTGCCAGTACTCCGGGACTTAACTATGGCTACACCTTC.

The genes are TRBV5-1 and TRBJ2-3; 10 nucleotides align to TRBD2. The CDR3 extends over 15 amino acids. Looked up from germline, CDR1 is SGHRS and CDR2 is YFSETQ. The ends lost 4 bases at V and 5 bases at J; junction bases unmatched: 7. The CDR3 protein is CASSLSGGARDTQYF. CDR3 nucleotide sequence: TGCGCCAGCAGCCTGAGCGGGGGGGCCCGAGATACGCAGTATTTT.

The rearrangement uses TRBV7-8 and TRBJ1-1, with 9 bases lining up with TRBD1. CDR1 and CDR2 from the germline V gene are SGHVS and FQNEAQ. V lost 1 base to trimming and J lost 10 bases; unmatched junction nucleotides: 4. The CDR3 has 13 residues. The CDR3 sequence is CASSLGDRVRAFF. DNA of the CDR3: TGTGCCAGCAGCTTAGGGGACAGGGTACGAGCTTTCTTT. Full variable domain (missing parts from reference TRBV7-8 and TRBJ1-1): GAGVSQSPRYKVAKRGQDVALRCDPISGHVSLFWYQQALGQGPEFLTYFQNEAQLDKSGLPSDRFFAERPEGSVSTLKIQRTQQEDSAVYLCASSLGDRVRAFFGQGTRLTVV.

The J gene is TRBJ2-5, the V gene TRBV11-2; 7 bases agree with TRBD1. The CDR3 has 13 amino acids. The junction had 4 bases not matched to a gene; V was cut back by 4 bases and J by 5 bases. Germline V gene sequence: CDR1 SGHAT, CDR2 FQNNGV. This CDR3 reads CASSSQGWETQYF. The DNA for the CDR3 is TGTGCCAGCAGCTCACAGGGGTGGGAGACCCAGTACTTC.

This rearrangement joins TRBV7-8 to TRBJ1-2, with 7 bases lining up with TRBD1. CDR1 is SGHVS, CDR2 FQNEAQ, per germline. After removal of 4 bases from V and 1 base from J, the junction contained 9 bases not matched to a gene. The CDR3 contains 16 residues. The CDR3 sequence is CASSSNRGGRNYGYTF. CDR3 nucleotides: TGTGCCAGCAGCTCCAACCGAGGGGGCCGTAACTATGGCTACACCTTC.

This clone appeared a few times. V is TRBV3-1 (or the pseudogene TRBV3-2) and J is TRBJ1-2, with 7 nucleotides matching TRBD1. Per the germline V gene, CDR1 is LGHDT and CDR2 is YNNKEL (reference sequence). Trimming removed 5 bases from V and 1 base from J; junction bases left unmatched: 7. The CDR3 is made up of 15 amino acids. The CDR3 sequence: CASSAPGGINYGYTF. In DNA, the CDR3 is TGTGCCAGCAGCGCCCCAGGGGGGATTAACTATGGCTACACCTTC.

This clone was observed a handful of times. The V gene is TRBV6-5, the J gene TRBJ1-5; tentative D call: TRBD1 (5 bases). V lost 8 bases and J 0 bases, leaving 8 bases between the germline ends. This CDR3 is built from 13 residues. Germline loops: CDR1 MNHEY, CDR2 SVGAGI. The CDR3 protein is CASGGISNQPQHF. Written as DNA, the CDR3 is TGTGCCAGCGGGGGGATTAGCAATCAGCCCCAGCATTTT.

The chain uses TRBV3-1 (or the pseudogene TRBV3-2) and TRBJ2-7, with 7 bases that match TRBD1. Germline CDR1 reads LGHDT; CDR2 reads YNNKEL (reference sequence). V gave up 3 bases and J gave up 1 base; unmatched junction bases: 3. This CDR3 is built from 14 residues. The CDR3 region has the DNA TGTGCCAGCAGCCAGCGGACAGGTTCCTACGAGCAGTACTTC. As protein: CASSQRTGSYEQYF.

The chain has TRBV9 and TRBJ2-5; D is perhaps TRBD2 (6 bases). The germline V and J ends were trimmed by 4 bases and 7 bases, with 17 bases remaining between them. Germline V gives CDR1 SGDLS, CDR2 YYNGEE. There are 14 residues in the CDR3. This chain's CDR3 is CASSSGDSQGTQYF. The DNA for the CDR3 is TGTGCCAGCAGCTCCGGGGACTCCCAGGGGACCCAGTACTTC. The variable domain in full, with the rest retrieved from reference TRBV9 and TRBJ2-5, is DSGVTQTPKHLITATGQRVTLRCSPRSGDLSVYWYQQSLDQGLQFLIQYYNGEERAKGNILERFSAQQFPDLHSELNLSSLELGDSALYFCASSSGDSQGTQYFGPGTRLLVL.

The V and J genes are TRBV21-1 and TRBJ2-5; the table's D call of TRBD2 was not tested on the DNA. TRBV21-1 is annotated as a pseudogene. This CDR3 is built from 11 residues. Here the CDR3 reads CASRAEETQYF. CDR3 bases: TGTGCCAGCAGGGCGGAAGAGACCCAGTACTTC.

The rearrangement uses TRBV11-2 and TRBJ1-5, with D possibly TRBD1 on 5 matching bases. Trimming removed 2 bases at V and 2 bases at J, with 10 bases between. Germline CDR1 SGHAT, CDR2 FQNNGV. This CDR3 has 15 residues. The CDR3 loop reads CASSLRRGGNQPQHF. In DNA, the CDR3 is TGTGCCAGCAGCTTACGGAGGGGTGGCAATCAGCCCCAGCATTTT.

The gene calls are TRBV28 and TRBJ2-1; 7 nucleotides match TRBD2. From germline, CDR1 is MDHEN and CDR2 SYDVKM. The CDR3 spans 17 residues. After removal of 5 bases from V and 0 bases from J, the junction contained 10 bases not matched to a gene. The CDR3 region is CASSGRERLSSYNEQFF. CDR3 nucleotides: TGTGCCAGCAGTGGGAGGGAGCGGTTGAGCTCCTACAATGAGCAGTTCTTC. Supplemented by reference TRBV28 and TRBJ2-1, the full variable domain reads DVKVTQSSRYLVKRTGEKVFLECVQDMDHENMFWYRQDPGLGLRLIYFSYDVKMKEKGDIPEGYSVSREKKERFSLILESASTNQTSMYLCASSGRERLSSYNEQFFGPGTRLTVL.

This clone was found a few times. The chain combines TRBV29-1 with TRBJ2-1; possibly TRBD2 for D (5 bases). This CDR3 contains 12 residues. CDR1 is SQVTM, CDR2 ANQGSEA, per germline. The V gene lost 2 bases and the J gene lost 12 bases, with 14 bases spanning the gap. The CDR3 DNA sequence: TGCAGCGTTGAATTTAGGACTTACTGGCAGTTCTTC. This codes for CSVEFRTYWQFF.

The rearrangement joins TRBV9 to TRBJ1-3, with D maybe TRBD1 (5 bases). From germline, CDR1 is SGDLS and CDR2 YYNGEE. The CDR3 is 18 amino acids. V shed 0 bases and J shed 0 bases, with 16 bases lying between them. CDR3 coding DNA: TGTGCCAGCAGCGTAGGTCTTGCCAGGGCCGCCTCTGGAAACACCATATATTTT. As protein: CASSVGLARAASGNTIYF. Filled out from reference TRBV9 and TRBJ1-3, the complete variable domain reads DSGVTQTPKHLITATGQRVTLRCSPRSGDLSVYWYQQSLDQGLQFLIQYYNGEERAKGNILERFSAQQFPDLHSELNLSSLELGDSALYFCASSVGLARAASGNTIYFGEGSWLTVV.

V and J are TRBV5-1 and TRBJ1-2, with 10 nucleotides matching TRBD1. Germline CDR1 reads SGHRS; CDR2 reads YFSETQ. The CDR3 totals 13 residues. V was clipped by 3 bases and J by 7 bases; unmatched bases: 3. Here the CDR3 reads CASSSDRGSGYTF. CDR3 DNA sequence: TGCGCCAGCAGCTCGGACAGGGGGAGTGGCTACACCTTC.

This chain connects TRBV11-3 to TRBJ1-4; 7 nucleotides agree with TRBD1. The CDR3 is 13 residues long. The trim removed 5 bases at V and 5 bases at J, leaving 2 bases unmatched. Germline CDR1 SGHNT, CDR2 YENEEA. The CDR3 nucleotides are TGTGCCAGCAGCAGGGGACAGAATGAAAAACTGTTTTTT. It translates to CASSRGQNEKLFF.